These 12 T cell receptor beta chains were all obtained from the same sample, sequenced in a study of preoperative IRX-2 immunotherapy in early breast cancer. Described treatment: preoperative locoregional IRX-2 cytokine immunotherapy. Here immunoSEQ multiplex PCR was the method, and the copy in TCRdb shows in-frame clones only, minus some. The sample consists of approximately 27,000 clones, roughly four fifths of them appearing once. This specimen was lymph node tissue, taken after IRX-2 immunotherapy. These receptors all stem from a human donor with breast cancer.

V is TRBV18 and J is TRBJ1-2; no reliable D call. This CDR3 is 12 amino acids long. Deletions cut 3 bases from V and 5 bases from J, with 7 bases between. Germline V gene lookup returns CDR1 KGHSH and CDR2 LQKENI. The CDR3 sequence is CASSPSSYGYTF. The CDR3 coding sequence is TGTGCCAGCTCACCCTCTTCGTATGGCTACACCTTC.

The rearrangement uses TRBV19 and TRBJ2-6; maybe TRBD1 (5 bases). V lost 9 bases and J lost 1, with 10 bases in between. The CDR3 spans 14 residues. Germline V CDR1 and CDR2: LNHDA, SQIVND (reference sequence). The CDR3 region is CASERQSGANVLTF. In DNA form, the CDR3 reads TGTGCCAGCGAGAGACAGTCTGGGGCCAACGTCCTGACTTTC.

The chain uses TRBV30 and TRBJ1-1; no definite D call. The ends were cut back, 4 bases at V and 1 base at J, with 10 bases in the middle. This CDR3 is built from 13 residues. Germline CDR1 is GTSNPN and CDR2 is SVGIG (reference sequence). The CDR3 here is CAWNGVGNTEAFF. The CDR3 coding sequence is TGTGCCTGGAACGGGGTGGGGAACACTGAAGCTTTCTTT. The whole variable domain, remainder taken from reference TRBV30 and TRBJ1-1, is SQTIHQWPATLVQPVGSPLSLECTVEGTSNPNLYWYRQAAGRGLQLLFYSVGIGQISSEVPQNLSASRPQDRQFILSSKKLLLSDSGFYLCAWNGVGNTEAFFGQGTRLTVV.

The gene calls are TRBV30 and TRBJ1-5; no definite D call. There are 18 residues in the CDR3. Trimming took 0 bases from V and 1 from J, leaving 19 bases between them. Looked up from germline, CDR1 is GTSNPN and CDR2 is SVGIG (reference sequence). CDR3 coding DNA: TGTGCCTGGAGTGTACCCGCGGCCACTTTGCTAAGCAATCAGCCCCAGCATTTT. The encoded protein is CAWSVPAATLLSNQPQHF.

The genes are TRBV5-1 and TRBJ1-4; 9 positions agree with TRBD1. Germline CDR1 is SGHRS and CDR2 is YFSETQ. The V and J ends lost 3 bases and 8 bases, in that order; junction bases with no gene match: 5. CDR3 size: 14 residues. The CDR3 DNA reads TGCGCCAGCAGCTGGACAGGGGCCAGCGAAAAACTGTTTTTT. This gives the protein CASSWTGASEKLFF.

The chain joins TRBV5-1 to TRBJ2-5, with TRBD2 as a possible D gene (5 bases). The CDR3 contains 14 residues. CDR1 SGHRS and CDR2 YFSETQ come from the germline V gene. Between the trimmed V and J ends, which lost 4 bases and 1 base, there was a span of 11 bases. CDR3 DNA: TGCGCCAGCAGCCAAGTAGAGGGCCAAGAGACCCAGTACTTC. This gives the protein CASSQVEGQETQYF.

In this sample, this clone turned up a few times. The gene calls are TRBV15 and TRBJ2-5; 10 positions match TRBD2. The CDR3 sequence is 16 residues long. CDR1 and CDR2 (germline): LNHNV, YYDKDF (reference sequence). V trimming: 1 base; J trimming: 1 base; junction bases outside the gene matches: 3. The CDR3 reads CATSRVASGGQETQYF. In DNA form, the CDR3 reads TGTGCCACCAGCAGAGTGGCTAGCGGGGGCCAAGAGACCCAGTACTTC.

V gene TRBV19 combines with J gene TRBJ1-1; 11 bases fit TRBD1. The germline CDR1 and CDR2 sequences are LNHDA and SQIVND (reference sequence). V lost 5 bases to trimming and J lost 11 bases; unmatched junction nucleotides: 7. The CDR3 runs 13 residues. Here the CDR3 reads CASSAGTGGWAFF. CDR3 nucleotides: TGTGCCAGTAGTGCCGGGACAGGGGGTTGGGCTTTCTTT.

V and J are TRBV18 and TRBJ2-3, with no clear D. The CDR3 is 15 residues long. Germline CDR1 and CDR2: KGHSH and LQKENI. The V end lost 0 bases, the J end lost 2 bases, and 9 bases lay between the germline ends. CDR3 region: CASSPPLGLTDTQYF. CDR3 bases: TGTGCCAGCTCACCACCGCTAGGCCTCACAGATACGCAGTATTTT.

This clone was detected only once. J is TRBJ1-4 and V is TRBV7-7; 8 positions match TRBD1. Per the germline V gene, CDR1 is SSHAT and CDR2 is FNYEAQ (reference sequence). The CDR3 is 16 amino acids. The ends lost 5 bases at V and 4 bases at J; junction bases unmatched: 9. The DNA for the CDR3 is TGTGCCAGCAGCCGGACCACGGGACAGGATAATGAAAAACTGTTTTTT. This sequence encodes CASSRTTGQDNEKLFF.

The chain combines TRBV19 with TRBJ2-5; a possible D gene is TRBD2 (5 bases). CDR3 length: 14 residues. Germline values: CDR1 LNHDA, CDR2 SQIVND (reference sequence). V dropped 3 bases and J dropped 5 bases, with 13 bases sitting between them. The CDR3 is CASSIAGGAETQYF. The CDR3, as DNA: TGTGCCAGTAGTATTGCAGGAGGCGCGGAGACCCAGTACTTC.

A single count supports this clone. This chain connects TRBV5-1 to TRBJ2-1; 12 bases match TRBD1. The germline CDR1 and CDR2 sequences are SGHRS and YFSETQ. With 8 bases clipped from V and 4 bases from J, the junction kept 7 bases outside the gene matches. The CDR3 has 15 residues. The CDR3 coding sequence is TGCGCCAGTAATCCGGGACAGGGGGCTTACAATGAGCAGTTCTTC. This sequence encodes CASNPGQGAYNEQFF.